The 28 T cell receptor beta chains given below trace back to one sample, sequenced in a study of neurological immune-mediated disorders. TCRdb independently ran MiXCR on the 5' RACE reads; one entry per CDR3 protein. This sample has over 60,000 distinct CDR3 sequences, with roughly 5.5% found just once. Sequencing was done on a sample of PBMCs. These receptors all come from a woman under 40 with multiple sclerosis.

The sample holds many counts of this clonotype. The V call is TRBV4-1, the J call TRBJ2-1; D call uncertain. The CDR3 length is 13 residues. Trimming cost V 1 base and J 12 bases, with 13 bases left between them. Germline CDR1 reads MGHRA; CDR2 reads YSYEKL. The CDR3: CASSQGLGKGQFF. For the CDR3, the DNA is TGCGCCAGCAGCCAAGGACTGGGGAAGGGGCAGTTCTTC.

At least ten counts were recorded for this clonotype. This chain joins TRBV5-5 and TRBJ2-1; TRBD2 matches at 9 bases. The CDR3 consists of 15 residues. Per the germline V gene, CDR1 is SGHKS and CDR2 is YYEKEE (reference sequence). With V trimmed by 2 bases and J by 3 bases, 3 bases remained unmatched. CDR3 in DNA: TGTGCCAGCAGCTTCCTAGCGGGGAGCTACAATGAGCAGTTCTTC. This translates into CASSFLAGSYNEQFF.

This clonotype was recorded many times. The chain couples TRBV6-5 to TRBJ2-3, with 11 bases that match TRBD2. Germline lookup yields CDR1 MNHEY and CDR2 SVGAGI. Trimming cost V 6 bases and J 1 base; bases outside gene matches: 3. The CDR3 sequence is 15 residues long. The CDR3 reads CASRDSGGGTDTQYF. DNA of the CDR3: TGTGCCAGCAGAGATAGCGGGGGGGGCACAGATACGCAGTATTTT.

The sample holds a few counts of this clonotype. CDR3 region: CASSLQRGGTEQFF. The CDR3 nucleotides are TGTGCCAGCAGTTTACAGCGGGGGGGCACTGAGCAGTTCTTC. V and J are TRBV28 and TRBJ2-1; 10 bases map to TRBD2. Losses at the gene ends were 2 bases for V and 9 bases for J; bases not matched to a gene: 4. This CDR3 contains 14 residues. CDR1 is MDHEN, CDR2 SYDVKM, per germline.

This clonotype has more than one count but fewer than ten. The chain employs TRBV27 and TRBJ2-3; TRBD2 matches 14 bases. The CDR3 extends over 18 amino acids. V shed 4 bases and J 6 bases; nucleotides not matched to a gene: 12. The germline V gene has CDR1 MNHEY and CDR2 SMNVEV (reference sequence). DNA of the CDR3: TGTGCCAGCAGTTCCCCTCGACTAGCGGGGGGGCAGATGGATACGCAGTATTTT. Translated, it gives CASSSPRLAGGQMDTQYF.

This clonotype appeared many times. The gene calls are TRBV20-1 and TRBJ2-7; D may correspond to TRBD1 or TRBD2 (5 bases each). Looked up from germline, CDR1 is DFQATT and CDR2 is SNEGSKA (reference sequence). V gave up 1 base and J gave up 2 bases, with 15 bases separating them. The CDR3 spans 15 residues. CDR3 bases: TGCAGTGCTAGAGGCCTAAAGGGACGGGCCTACGAGCAGTACTTC. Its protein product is CSARGLKGRAYEQYF.

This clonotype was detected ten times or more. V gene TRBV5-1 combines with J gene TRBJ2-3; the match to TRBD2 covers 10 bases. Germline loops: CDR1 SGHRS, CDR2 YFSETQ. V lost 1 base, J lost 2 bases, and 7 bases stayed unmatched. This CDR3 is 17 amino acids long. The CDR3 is CASSLMVAGGTTDTQYF. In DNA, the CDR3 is TGCGCCAGCAGCTTGATGGTAGCGGGGGGCACCACAGATACGCAGTATTTT.

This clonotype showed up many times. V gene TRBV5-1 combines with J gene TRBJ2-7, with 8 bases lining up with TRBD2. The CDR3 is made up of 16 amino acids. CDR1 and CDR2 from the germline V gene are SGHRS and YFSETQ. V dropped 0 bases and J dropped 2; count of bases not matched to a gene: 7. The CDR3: CASSLDPRGEPYEQYF. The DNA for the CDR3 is TGCGCCAGCAGCTTGGACCCGCGGGGGGAGCCCTACGAGCAGTACTTC.

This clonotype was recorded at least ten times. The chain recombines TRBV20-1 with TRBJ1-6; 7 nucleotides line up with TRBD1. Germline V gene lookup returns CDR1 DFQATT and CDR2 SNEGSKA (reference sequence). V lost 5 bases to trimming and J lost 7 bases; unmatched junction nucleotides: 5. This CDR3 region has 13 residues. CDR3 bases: TGCAGTGCTCCCGGGACAGCAAATTCACCCCTCCACTTT. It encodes CSAPGTANSPLHF.

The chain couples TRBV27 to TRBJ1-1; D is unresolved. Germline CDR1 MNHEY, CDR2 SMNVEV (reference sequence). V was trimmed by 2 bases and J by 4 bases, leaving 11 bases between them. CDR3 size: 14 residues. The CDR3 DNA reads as TGTGCCAGCAGTTTAGGTAGAATGAGCACTGAAGCTTTCTTT. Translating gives CASSLGRMSTEAFF.

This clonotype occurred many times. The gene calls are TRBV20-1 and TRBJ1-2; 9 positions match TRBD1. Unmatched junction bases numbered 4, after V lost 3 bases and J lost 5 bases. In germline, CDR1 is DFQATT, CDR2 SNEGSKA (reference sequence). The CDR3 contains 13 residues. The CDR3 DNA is TGCAGTGCTAGTACAGGGGGCTGGTATGGCTACACCTTC. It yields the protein CSASTGGWYGYTF.

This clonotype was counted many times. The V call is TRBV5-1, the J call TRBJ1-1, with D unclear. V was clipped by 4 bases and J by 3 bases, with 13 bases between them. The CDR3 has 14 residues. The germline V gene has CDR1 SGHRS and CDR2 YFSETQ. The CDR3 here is CASSRKGRDTEAFF. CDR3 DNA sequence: TGCGCCAGCAGCCGGAAGGGTCGGGACACTGAAGCTTTCTTT.

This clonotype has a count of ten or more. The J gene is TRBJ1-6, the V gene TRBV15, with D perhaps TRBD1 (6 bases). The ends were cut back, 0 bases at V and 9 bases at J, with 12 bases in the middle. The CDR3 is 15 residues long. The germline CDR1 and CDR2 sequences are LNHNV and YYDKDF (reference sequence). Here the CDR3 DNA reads TGTGCCACCAGCAGAGATCGGGGGGCAGGTTCACCCCTCCACTTT. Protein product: CATSRDRGAGSPLHF.

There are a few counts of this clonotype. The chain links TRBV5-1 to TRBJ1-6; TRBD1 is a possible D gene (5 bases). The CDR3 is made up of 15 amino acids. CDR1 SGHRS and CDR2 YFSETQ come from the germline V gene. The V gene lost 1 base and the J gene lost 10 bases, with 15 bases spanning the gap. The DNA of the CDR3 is TGCGCCAGCAGCTTGACGGGGGAAGCTGGATCACCCCTCCACTTT. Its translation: CASSLTGEAGSPLHF.

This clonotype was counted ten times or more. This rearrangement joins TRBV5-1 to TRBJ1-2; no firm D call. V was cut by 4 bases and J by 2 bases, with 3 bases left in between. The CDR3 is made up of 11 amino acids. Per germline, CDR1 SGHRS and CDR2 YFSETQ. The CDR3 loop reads CASSENYGYTF. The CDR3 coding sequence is TGCGCCAGCAGCGAAAACTATGGCTACACCTTC. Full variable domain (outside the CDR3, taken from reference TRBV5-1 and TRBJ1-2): KAGVTQTPRYLIKTRGQQVTLSCSPISGHRSVSWYQQTPGQGLQFLFEYFSETQRNKGNFPGRFSGRQFSNSRSEMNVSTLELGDSALYLCASSENYGYTFGSGTRLTVV.

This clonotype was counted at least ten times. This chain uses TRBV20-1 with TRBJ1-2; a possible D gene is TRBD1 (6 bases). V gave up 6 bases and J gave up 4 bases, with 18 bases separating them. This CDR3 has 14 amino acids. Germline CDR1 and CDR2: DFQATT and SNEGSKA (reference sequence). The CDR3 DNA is TGCAGTGCCCCAACAGGGTACCCGTTCTATGGCTACACCTTC. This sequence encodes CSAPTGYPFYGYTF.

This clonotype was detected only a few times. The CDR3 DNA sequence: TGTGCCATCAGTGACCCCGTGACGACGGTTCACACTGAAGCTTTCTTT. Translating it yields CAISDPVTTVHTEAFF. The chain carries TRBV10-3 and TRBJ1-1; unclear D gene. V gave up 3 bases and J gave up 3 bases, with 17 bases separating them. CDR3 size: 16 residues. Germline values: CDR1 ENHRY, CDR2 SYGVKD.

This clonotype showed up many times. The CDR3 region is CASSFTPGGDGYTF. The CDR3 bases are TGCGCCAGCAGCTTCACCCCGGGGGGCGATGGCTACACCTTC. The chain uses TRBV5-1 and TRBJ1-2, with D perhaps TRBD1 (6 bases). The CDR3 runs 14 residues. The V end lost 2 bases, the J end lost 6 bases, and 14 bases lay between the germline ends. Germline V lookup: CDR1 SGHRS, CDR2 YFSETQ.

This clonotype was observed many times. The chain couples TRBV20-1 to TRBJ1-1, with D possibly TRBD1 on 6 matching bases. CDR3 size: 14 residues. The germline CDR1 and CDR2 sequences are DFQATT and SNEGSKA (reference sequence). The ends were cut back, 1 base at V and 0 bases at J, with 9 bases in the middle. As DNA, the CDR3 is TGCAGTGCTAGAGCGGGGGCAATGAACACTGAAGCTTTCTTT. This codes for CSARAGAMNTEAFF.

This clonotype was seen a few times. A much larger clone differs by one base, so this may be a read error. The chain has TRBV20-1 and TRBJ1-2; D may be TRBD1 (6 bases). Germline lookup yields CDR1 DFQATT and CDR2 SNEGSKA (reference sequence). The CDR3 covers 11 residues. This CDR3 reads CSANNRERGYF. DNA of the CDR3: TGCAGTGCTAATAACCGGGAAAGGGGGTACTTC.

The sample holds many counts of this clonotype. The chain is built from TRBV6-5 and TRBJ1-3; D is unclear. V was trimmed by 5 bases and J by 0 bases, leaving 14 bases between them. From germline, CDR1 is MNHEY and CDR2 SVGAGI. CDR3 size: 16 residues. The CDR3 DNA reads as TGTGCCAGCAGTCGGGGAGTCCCGAGCTCTGGAAACACCATATATTTT. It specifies CASSRGVPSSGNTIYF.

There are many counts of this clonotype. The CDR3 DNA follows: TGTGCCAGCAGCCCTGAGACTGCCTACACCGGGGAGCTGTTTTTT. Encoded protein: CASSPETAYTGELFF. V is TRBV7-2 and J is TRBJ2-2; D unresolved. Germline-derived CDR1 and CDR2 are SGHTA and FQGNSA. The V end was cut by 5 bases, the J end by 3 bases, with 13 bases between. This CDR3 spans 15 amino acids. Complete variable domain (other parts from reference TRBV7-2 and TRBJ2-2): GAGVSQSPSNKVTEKGKDVELRCDPISGHTALYWYRQSLGQGLEFLIYFQGNSAPDKSGLPSDRFSAERTGGSVSTLTIQRTQQEDSAVYLCASSPETAYTGELFFGEGSRLTVL.

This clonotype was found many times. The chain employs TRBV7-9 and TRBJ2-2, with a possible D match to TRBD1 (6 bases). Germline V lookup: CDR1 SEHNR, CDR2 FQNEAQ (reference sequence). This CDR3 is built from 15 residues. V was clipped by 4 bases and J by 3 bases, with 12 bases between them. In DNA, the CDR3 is TGTGCCAGCAGCTCACCTGGACAGCACACCGGGGAGCTGTTTTTT. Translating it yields CASSSPGQHTGELFF.

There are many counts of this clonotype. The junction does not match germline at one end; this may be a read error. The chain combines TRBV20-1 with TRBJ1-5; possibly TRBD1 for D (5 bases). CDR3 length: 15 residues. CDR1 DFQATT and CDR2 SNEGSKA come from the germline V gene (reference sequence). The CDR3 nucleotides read TGCAGTGCGAGAGGCGCAGGGAAACTTAATCAGCCCCAGCATTTT. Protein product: CSARGAGKLNQPQHF.

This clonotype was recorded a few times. The CDR3: CASSPSDGYTF. The CDR3 nucleotides are TGTGCCAGCTCACCATCGGATGGCTACACCTTC. The rearrangement links TRBV18 to TRBJ1-2; D not resolved. Looked up from germline, CDR1 is KGHSH and CDR2 is LQKENI. This CDR3 has 11 amino acids. Trimming removed 2 bases from V and 6 bases from J, with 4 bases in between.

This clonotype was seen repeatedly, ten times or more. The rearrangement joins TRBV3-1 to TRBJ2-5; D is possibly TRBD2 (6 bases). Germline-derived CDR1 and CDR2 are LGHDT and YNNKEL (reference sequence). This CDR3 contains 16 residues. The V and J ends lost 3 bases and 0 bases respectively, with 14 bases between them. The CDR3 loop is CASSHYGGTNQETQYF. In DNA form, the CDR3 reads TGTGCCAGCAGCCACTATGGCGGGACCAACCAAGAGACCCAGTACTTC.

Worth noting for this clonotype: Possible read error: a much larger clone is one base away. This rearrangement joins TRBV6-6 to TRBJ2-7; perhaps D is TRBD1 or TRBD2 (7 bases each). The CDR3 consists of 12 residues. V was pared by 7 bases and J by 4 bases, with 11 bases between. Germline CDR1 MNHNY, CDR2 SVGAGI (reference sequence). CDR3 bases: TGTGCCAGCAACCAGGGGGGGTACGAGCAGTACTTC. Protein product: CASNQGGYEQYF.

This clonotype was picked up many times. The DNA for the CDR3 is TGTGCCAGCTTTTGGGTCAACTATGGCTACACCTTC. It codes for CASFWVNYGYTF. The chain links TRBV6-1 to TRBJ1-2; D is unresolved. CDR3 length equals 12 residues. Germline V gene data show CDR1 as MNHNS and CDR2 as SASEGT. The V and J ends lost 8 bases and 2 bases respectively, with 9 bases between them.